Ten or more counts support the clone carrying this T cell receptor beta chain. Its antigen is unknown. This sample was included in a study of T cells in Graves' hyperthyroidism and ophthalmopathy. Whole-study context: Peripheral blood was secured at the point of initial diagnosis, before any treatment.

Regions amplified from RNA transcripts were the TCR beta CDR3 regions. HTBI primers were used for first-round RT-PCR of the TCR CDR3. TCRdb reprocessed the multiplex PCR reads via MiXCR and lists one record per CDR3 protein. The sample lists roughly 750,000 distinct CDR3 sequences, about 17% occurring once. Recently diagnosed hyperthyroidism of less than 2 months' duration affected patients aged 18 to 65. The V gene lost 4 bases and the J gene lost 4 bases, with 8 bases spanning the gap. From germline, CDR1 is MDHEN and CDR2 SYDVKM. There are 13 residues in the CDR3. Study observations and caveats: Median prediction lead before ophthalmopathy onset was about 6.5 months with the model. Most clonotypes that expanded in the thyroid above 0.001 also showed up in blood.

The origin of this receptor is a man younger than 30 with Graves' hyperthyroidism. Sequences were obtained from blood. The genes are TRBV28 and TRBJ2-1; no firm D call. In DNA form, the CDR3 reads TGTGCCAGCAGTTCTTGGTCATACAATGAGCAGTTCTTC. Translated: CASSSWSYNEQFF.